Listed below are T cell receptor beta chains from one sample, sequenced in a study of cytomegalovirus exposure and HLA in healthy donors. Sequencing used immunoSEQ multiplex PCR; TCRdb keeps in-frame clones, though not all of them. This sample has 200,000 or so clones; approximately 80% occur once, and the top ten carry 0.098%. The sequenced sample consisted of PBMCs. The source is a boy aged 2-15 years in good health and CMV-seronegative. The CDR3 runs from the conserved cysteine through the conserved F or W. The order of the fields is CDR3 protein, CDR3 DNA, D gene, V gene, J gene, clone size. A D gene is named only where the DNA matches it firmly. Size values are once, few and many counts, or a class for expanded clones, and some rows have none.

CDR3 protein: CASSLGSQGAQVEQYF; CDR3 DNA: TGTGCCAGCAGCTTAGGGAGCCAGGGGGCGCAGGTCGAGCAGTACTTC; D gene: TRBD1; V gene: TRBV7-2; J gene: TRBJ2-7; clone size: .
CDR3 protein: CAWSVPSGGTTDTQYF; CDR3 DNA: TGTGCCTGGAGTGTGCCCAGCGGGGGAACCACAGATACGCAGTATTTT; D gene: TRBD2; V gene: TRBV30; J gene: TRBJ2-3; clone size: .
CDR3 protein: CASSSASAQYF; CDR3 DNA: TGTGCCAGCAGTTCCGCTTCAGCCCAGTACTTC; D gene: .; V gene: TRBV14; J gene: TRBJ2-5; clone size: .
CDR3 protein: CASSMVVTGYGYTF; CDR3 DNA: TGTGCCAGTAGTATGGTTGTCACAGGCTATGGCTACACCTTC; D gene: .; V gene: TRBV19; J gene: TRBJ1-2; clone size: once
CDR3 protein: CATSKGQFSGNTIYF; CDR3 DNA: TGTGCCACCAGCAAGGGGCAGTTCTCTGGAAACACCATATATTTT; D gene: .; V gene: TRBV15; J gene: TRBJ1-3; clone size: .
CDR3 protein: CASSDRGGANTGELFF; CDR3 DNA: TGTGCCAGCAGTGACCGAGGGGGGGCAAACACCGGGGAGCTGTTTTTT; D gene: .; V gene: TRBV6-1; J gene: TRBJ2-2; clone size: few
CDR3 protein: CASTRRAAHTNQPQHF; CDR3 DNA: TGTGCCAGTACCCGGCGGGCAGCCCATACAAATCAGCCCCAGCATTTT; D gene: .; V gene: TRBV19; J gene: TRBJ1-5; clone size: .
CDR3 protein: CASSQTGIISYEQYF; CDR3 DNA: TGTGCCAGCTCACAAACCGGGATTATCTCCTACGAGCAGTACTTC; D gene: .; V gene: TRBV18; J gene: TRBJ2-7; clone size: .
CDR3 protein: CASSLLGGYNPPLHF; CDR3 DNA: TGTGCCAGCAGTTTACTGGGGGGTTATAATCCACCCCTCCACTTT; D gene: .; V gene: TRBV27; J gene: TRBJ1-6; clone size: .
CDR3 protein: CASSSPGGGEAFF; CDR3 DNA: TGTGCCAGCAGTTCTCCGGGGGGGGGAGAAGCTTTCTTT; D gene: .; V gene: TRBV7-9; J gene: TRBJ1-1; clone size: .
CDR3 protein: CASSTRQGTENTEAFF; CDR3 DNA: TGTGCCAGCTCGACCAGGCAGGGGACAGAGAACACTGAAGCTTTCTTT; D gene: TRBD1; V gene: TRBV18; J gene: TRBJ1-1; clone size: .
CDR3 protein: CASSQPGGNTDTQYF; CDR3 DNA: TGTGCCAGCAGTCAACCAGGGGGGAACACAGATACGCAGTATTTT; D gene: .; V gene: TRBV7-9; J gene: TRBJ2-3; clone size: few
CDR3 protein: CASSQTGGSEKLFF; CDR3 DNA: TGTGCCAGCAGCCAGACAGGGGGGAGCGAAAAACTGTTTTTT; D gene: TRBD1; V gene: TRBV5-6; J gene: TRBJ1-4; clone size: .